These T cell receptor beta chains were read from a single sample in a study of response to subunit inactivated influenza vaccine. TCRdb reanalysed the RT-PCR reads using MiXCR and keeps one entry per CDR3 protein. The sample shows 600,000 to 700,000 distinct CDR3 sequences, roughly 15% of them seen only once. The material was PBMCs from blood, obtained around two weeks before vaccination. These receptors were collected from a man aged 50-59 years who received an inactivated influenza vaccine. CDR3s include the opening cysteine and the closing phenylalanine or tryptophan. The D gene is left open where the match is weak. Size is stated for part of the rows, as once, few or many counts, or as a class when the clone is expanded.

j_call clone_size v_call d_call cdr3_nt cdr3_aa
TRBJ2-2 - TRBV6-1 - TGTGCCAGCAGGCCAGGGTCCAGGGCCACCGGGGAGCTGTTTTTT CASRPGSRATGELFF
TRBJ2-7 few TRBV4-3 TRBD2 TGCGCCAGCAGCGAAGGCATCGGCGGGAGGTCCTACGAGCAGTACTTC CASSEGIGGRSYEQYF
TRBJ2-1 - TRBV12-3/TRBV12-4 - TGTGCCAGCCAGAGGGTGGGGGAGCGGACATATGAGCAGTTCTTC CASQRVGERTYEQFF
TRBJ2-5 few TRBV28 TRBD1 TGTGCCAGCAGCTCTTCAGGACAGGGCCGGGAGACCCAGTACTTC CASSSSGQGRETQYF
TRBJ2-7 few TRBV5-1 TRBD2 TGCGCCAGCAGCAACTTAGCGGGGGGAATAAGCTACGAGCAGTACTTC CASSNLAGGISYEQYF
TRBJ2-7 few TRBV29-1 - TGCAGCGTTTTGTCATCTCTTGGACGGAGCTACGAGCAGTACTTC CSVLSSLGRSYEQYF
TRBJ1-2 - TRBV29-1 TRBD1 TGCAGCGTCCGGACAGGGGGCCCCTATGGCTACACCTTC CSVRTGGPYGYTF
TRBJ1-1 many TRBV7-9 TRBD1 TGTGCCAGCAGCTTAGAAGTGGGCAGGGGGAGTACTGAAGCTTTCTTT CASSLEVGRGSTEAFF
TRBJ1-4 few TRBV12-3/TRBV12-4 - TGTGCCAGCAGCCGAGGGGACATCGGGAATGAAAAACTGTTTTTT CASSRGDIGNEKLFF
TRBJ2-7 few TRBV7-8 TRBD1 TGTGCCAGCAGCTTAGCTTCGACAGGGTTCGAGCAGTACTTC CASSLASTGFEQYF
TRBJ2-4 - TRBV9 TRBD2 TGTGCCAGCTGCGTATCGGGACTAGGGGACATTCAGTACTTC CASCVSGLGDIQYF
TRBJ1-2 few TRBV20-1 - TGCAGTGCTAGGCCCGGGAGGGGTGCGGTCTATGGCTACACCTTC CSARPGRGAVYGYTF
TRBJ2-5 few TRBV5-1 - TGCGCCAGCAGCCCGGACTTCGAGACCCAGTACTTC CASSPDFETQYF
TRBJ2-3 few TRBV27 - TGTGCCAGCAGTTACCGGGGGTGGGGGGCGGATACGCAGTATTTT CASSYRGWGADTQYF
TRBJ2-3 few TRBV20-1 TRBD2 TGCAGTGCCAAGACTAGCGGGAGTAGCACAGATACGCAGTATTTT CSAKTSGSSTDTQYF